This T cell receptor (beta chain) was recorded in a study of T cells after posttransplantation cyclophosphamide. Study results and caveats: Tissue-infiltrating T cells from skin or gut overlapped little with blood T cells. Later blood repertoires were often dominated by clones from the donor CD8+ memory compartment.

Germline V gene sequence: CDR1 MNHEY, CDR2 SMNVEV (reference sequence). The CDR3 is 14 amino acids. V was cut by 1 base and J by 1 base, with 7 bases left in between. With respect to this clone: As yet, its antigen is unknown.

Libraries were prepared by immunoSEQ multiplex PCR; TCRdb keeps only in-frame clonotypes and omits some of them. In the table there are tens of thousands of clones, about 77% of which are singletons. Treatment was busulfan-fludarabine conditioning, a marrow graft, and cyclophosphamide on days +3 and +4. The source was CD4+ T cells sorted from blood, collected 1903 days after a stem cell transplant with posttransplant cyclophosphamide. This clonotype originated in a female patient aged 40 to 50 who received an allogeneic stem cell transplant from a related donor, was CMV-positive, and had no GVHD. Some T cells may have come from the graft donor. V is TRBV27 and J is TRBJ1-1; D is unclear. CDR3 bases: TGTGCCAGCAGTTTATGGAGGAGGAACACTGAAGCTTTCTTT. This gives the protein CASSLWRRNTEAFF.